This T cell receptor beta chain stems from a study of spatial heterogeneity in lung cancer. About the study: Any follow-up PBMC samples that were available went on to be sequenced, and the median time to follow-up was roughly 2 years after resection.

The time point denotes: blood at routine non-recurrence follow-up after resection. Whole RNA, isolated from tumor, nontumor lung or frozen PBMC, was sequenced without prior sorting. This CDR3 is 14 amino acids long. CDR1 and CDR2 from the germline V gene are SGHTA and FQGNSA. V was cut by 1 base and J by 1 base, with 7 bases left in between. TCRdb re-called the 5' RACE reads with MiXCR, one entry per CDR3 protein. The sample carries approximately 30,000 distinct CDR3 sequences, about 10% recorded once. This clonotype was seen at least ten times. The TCR sequence derives from a female donor with early-stage non-small cell lung cancer. The starting material was PBMCs, obtained at follow-up. The chain joins TRBV7-2 to TRBJ2-5; the D is unclear. CDR3 DNA: TGTGCCAGCAGCTTAGAAGCGTTCCAAGAGACCCAGTACTTC. It codes for CASSLEAFQETQYF.